The 30 T cell receptor beta chains in this list originate from one sample, sequenced in a study of patients and donors after allogeneic stem cell transplantation. TCRdb recomputed calls from the RT-PCR reads with MiXCR, one row per CDR3 protein. The table has around 240,000 distinct CDR3 sequences, roughly 14% seen once. The sequencing input was blood, either unsorted or a sorted T cell fraction (not recorded which). The receptors were sampled from a human donor who was either an allogeneic HSCT recipient or a stem cell or donor lymphocyte infusion donor (not recorded which). It is not recorded whose cells these are; they may come from a transplant donor.

The rearrangement uses TRBV27 and TRBJ2-5; tentatively, D is TRBD1 (5 bases). CDR1 and CDR2 (germline): MNHEY, SMNVEV (reference sequence). The length of the CDR3 is 15 residues. V was shortened by 2 bases and J by 7 bases, with 17 bases between the two germline ends. This CDR3 is CASSLTRVGSGTQYF. CDR3 in DNA: TGTGCCAGCAGTTTAACCAGGGTGGGAAGTGGGACCCAGTACTTC.

V is TRBV29-1 and J is TRBJ2-1, with TRBD2 matching over 11 bases. CDR3 length equals 15 residues. Germline lookup yields CDR1 SQVTM and CDR2 ANQGSEA. V was pared by 5 bases and J by 4 bases, with 7 bases of the junction left unmatched. The CDR3 here is CSVTSGGKIYNEQFF. As DNA, the CDR3 is TGCAGCGTTACTAGCGGGGGCAAAATTTACAATGAGCAGTTCTTC.

This clonotype turned up a few times. The V and J genes are TRBV28 and TRBJ2-1, with D uncertain. Germline V lookup: CDR1 MDHEN, CDR2 SYDVKM. CDR3 length equals 11 residues. The V end was cut by 6 bases, the J end by 11 bases, with 11 bases between. CDR3: CASSLTFKQFF. In DNA form, the CDR3 reads TGTGCCAGCAGCCTGACTTTTAAGCAGTTCTTC.

A few counts support this clonotype. V gene TRBV11-2 combines with J gene TRBJ2-2; 9 bases fit TRBD2. The V gene end was trimmed by 2 bases and the J gene end by 3 bases; junction bases not matched to a gene: 13. This CDR3 has 19 residues. The germline CDR1 and CDR2 sequences are SGHAT and FQNNGV. CDR3 sequence: CASSLNPPGTSRYTGELFF. The CDR3 bases are TGTGCCAGCAGCTTAAACCCCCCCGGGACTAGCAGATACACCGGGGAGCTGTTTTTT. The entire variable domain, with the rest obtained from reference TRBV11-2 and TRBJ2-2, is as follows: EAGVAQSPRYKIIEKRQSVAFWCNPISGHATLYWYQQILGQGPKLLIQFQNNGVVDDSQLPKDRFSAERLKGVDSTLKIQPAKLEDSAVYLCASSLNPPGTSRYTGELFFGEGSRLTVL.

This clonotype has at least ten counts. The V and J genes are TRBV2 and TRBJ2-7; TRBD2 aligns across 11 bases. From germline, CDR1 is SNHLY and CDR2 FYNNEI. V was clipped by 6 bases and J by 1 base; unmatched bases: 8. CDR3 length: 16 amino acids. The CDR3 bases are TGTGCCAGCAGGGACCCCGGGACTAGCGGATCCTACGAGCAGTACTTC. Translated, it gives CASRDPGTSGSYEQYF.

This clonotype has just a few counts. The rearrangement joins TRBV28 to TRBJ1-1; 10 nucleotides line up with TRBD1. The CDR3 has 16 amino acids. The V gene end was trimmed by 7 bases and the J gene end by 5 bases; junction bases not matched to a gene: 13. Germline V CDR1 and CDR2: MDHEN, SYDVKM. The CDR3 region is CASNDRGRGVLTEAFF. CDR3 sequence (DNA): TGTGCCAGCAATGACAGGGGGCGTGGGGTTTTGACTGAAGCTTTCTTT.

The gene calls are TRBV11-3 and TRBJ2-4; no firm D call. The CDR3 loop spans 15 amino acids. V lost 5 bases, J lost 4 bases, and 15 bases lay in between. CDR1 SGHNT and CDR2 YENEEA come from the germline V gene. In nucleotides, the CDR3 is TGTGCCAGCAGCCCCAGCTCCGGGCCGAAAAACATTCAGTACTTC. This encodes CASSPSSGPKNIQYF.

Many counts were recorded for this clonotype. The chain couples TRBV5-1 to TRBJ1-1; TRBD1 agrees at 7 bases. The V and J ends lost 0 bases and 6 bases, in that order; junction bases with no gene match: 5. There are 14 residues in the CDR3. Germline V gene lookup returns CDR1 SGHRS and CDR2 YFSETQ. Here the CDR3 reads CASSLGQGSPEAFF. The DNA of the CDR3 is TGCGCCAGCAGCTTGGGACAGGGTAGTCCTGAAGCTTTCTTT.

This clonotype was counted between two and nine times. V is TRBV7-2 and J is TRBJ2-3, with TRBD2 as a possible D gene (7 bases). Trimming left V 2 bases short and J 4 bases short, with 19 bases between. CDR3 length equals 17 residues. The germline CDR1 and CDR2 sequences are SGHTA and FQGNSA. The CDR3 spells CASSLRVGGATSDTQYF. The CDR3 DNA reads TGTGCCAGCAGCTTACGGGTGGGGGGGGCAACTTCAGATACGCAGTATTTT.

V and J are TRBV5-1 and TRBJ2-2; 7 bases align to TRBD1. Germline CDR1 is SGHRS and CDR2 is YFSETQ. V trimming: 2 bases; J trimming: 0 bases; junction bases outside the gene matches: 4. The CDR3 totals 16 residues. The CDR3 protein is CASSFTTGANTGELFF. CDR3 in DNA: TGCGCCAGCAGCTTTACTACAGGGGCGAACACCGGGGAGCTGTTTTTT.

This clonotype has ten or more counts. The chain combines TRBV7-2 with TRBJ2-7; no reliable D call. V was shortened by 5 bases and J by 3 bases, with 11 bases between the two germline ends. The length of the CDR3 is 13 residues. Germline lookup yields CDR1 SGHTA and CDR2 FQGNSA. CDR3 nucleotide sequence: TGTGCCAGCAGCCCAGACGGATTCTACGAGCAGTACTTC. This sequence encodes CASSPDGFYEQYF.

This clonotype was picked up a small number of times. The V call is TRBV18, the J call TRBJ2-2; 7 bases match TRBD1. Germline V gene data show CDR1 as KGHSH and CDR2 as LQKENI. There are 19 residues in the CDR3. The V segment lost 1 base and the J segment 1 base; nucleotides outside the gene matches: 12. CDR3 in amino acids: CASSPLAPTGAQNTGELFF. CDR3 bases: TGTGCCAGCTCACCACTTGCACCAACAGGGGCCCAGAACACCGGGGAGCTGTTTTTT. Full variable domain (remainder filled in from reference TRBV18 and TRBJ2-2): NAGVMQNPRHLVRRRGQEARLRCSPMKGHSHVYWYRQLPEEGLKFMVYLQKENIIDESGMPKERFSAEFPKEGPSILRIQQVVRGDSAAYFCASSPLAPTGAQNTGELFFGEGSRLTVL.

This clonotype appeared many times. V is TRBV29-1 and J is TRBJ1-2; maybe TRBD1 (6 bases). In germline, CDR1 is SQVTM, CDR2 ANQGSEA. The CDR3 spans 11 residues. Trimming took 7 bases from V and 9 from J, leaving 15 bases between them. In DNA form, the CDR3 reads TGCAGCGGGCAACAGGGTTTAAGCTACACCTTC. As protein: CSGQQGLSYTF.

CDR3 sequence (DNA): TGTGCCAGCAGTGATTTGGGGGATCCTAACTATGGCTACACCTTC. Translated: CASSDLGDPNYGYTF. The V call is TRBV6-1, the J call TRBJ1-2; perhaps TRBD1 as D (5 bases). The CDR3 has 15 residues. Germline CDR1 is MNHNS and CDR2 is SASEGT. Between the trimmed V and J ends, which lost 3 bases and 0 bases, there was a span of 11 bases.

The chain links TRBV11-1 to TRBJ2-5; TRBD1 aligns across 7 bases. The V gene's germline CDR1 is SGHAT and CDR2 FQDESV (reference sequence). This CDR3 contains 14 residues. Unmatched junction bases numbered 5, after V lost 5 bases and J lost 2 bases. In DNA form, the CDR3 reads TGTGCCAGCAGCCCGGTCAGGGGGCAAGAGACCCAGTACTTC. It translates to CASSPVRGQETQYF.

This clonotype was recorded many times. V and J are TRBV20-1 and TRBJ1-1; 9 nucleotides match TRBD1. With 6 bases clipped from V and 1 base from J, the junction kept 6 bases outside the gene matches. Germline values: CDR1 DFQATT, CDR2 SNEGSKA (reference sequence). The CDR3 runs to 14 residues. The chain's CDR3 is CSARWGQGNTEAFF. The CDR3 bases are TGCAGTGCCAGATGGGGACAGGGGAACACTGAAGCTTTCTTT.

This clonotype has more than one count but fewer than ten. This chain connects TRBV3-1 to TRBJ1-1; D gene uncertain. Germline CDR1 and CDR2: LGHDT and YNNKEL (reference sequence). Trimming cost V 0 bases and J 10 bases, with 15 bases left between them. CDR3 length: 14 residues. The DNA of the CDR3 is TGTGCCAGCAGCCAAGATCATGTTGTAGTGCGAGCTTTCTTT. This sequence encodes CASSQDHVVVRAFF.

This clonotype was picked up a small number of times. The J gene is TRBJ1-6, the V gene TRBV27; no clear D gene. Germline values: CDR1 MNHEY, CDR2 SMNVEV (reference sequence). Trimming took 2 bases from V and 7 from J, leaving 12 bases between them. The CDR3 length is 15 residues. CDR3 amino acids: CASSLGGIGNSPLHF. For the CDR3, the DNA is TGTGCCAGCAGTTTAGGAGGGATCGGGAATTCACCCCTCCACTTT.

For the CDR3, the DNA is TGTGCCAGCAGTGAATTCTCTCGACAGGCAGAGACCCAGTACTTC. Its protein is CASSEFSRQAETQYF. The rearrangement links TRBV2 to TRBJ2-5; the D gene is possibly TRBD1 (6 bases). Germline V gene lookup returns CDR1 SNHLY and CDR2 FYNNEI. The CDR3 runs 15 residues. V was clipped by 2 bases and J by 4 bases, with 14 bases between them. The full variable domain, completed using reference TRBV2 and TRBJ2-5, is EPEVTQTPSHQVTQMGQEVILRCVPISNHLYFYWYRQILGQKVEFLVSFYNNEISEKSEIFDDQFSVERPDGSNFTLKIRSTKLEDSAMYFCASSEFSRQAETQYFGPGTRLLVL.

This clonotype has only a few counts. This chain links TRBV5-4 with TRBJ1-1, with TRBD1 matching 8 bases. The germline V gene encodes CDR1 SGHNT and CDR2 YYREEE (reference sequence). CDR3 length: 15 amino acids. With V trimmed by 4 bases and J by 4 bases, 9 bases remained unmatched. Here the CDR3 DNA reads TGTGCCAGCAGCCTACGATCAGGGGGCGGCACTGAAGCTTTCTTT. Protein product: CASSLRSGGGTEAFF. The variable domain in full, completed from reference TRBV5-4 and TRBJ1-1, reads ETGVTQSPTHLIKTRGQQVTLRCSSQSGHNTVSWYQQALGQGPQFIFQYYREEENGRGNFPPRFSGLQFPNYSSELNVNALELDDSALYLCASSLRSGGGTEAFFGQGTRLTVV.

This clonotype came up a few times. The chain recombines TRBV29-1 with TRBJ1-3; weak D call: TRBD1 (5 bases). The CDR3 consists of 13 residues. Germline CDR1 reads SQVTM; CDR2 reads ANQGSEA. V lost 2 bases and J lost 1, with 6 bases in between. The DNA for the CDR3 is TGCAGCGTTGAACCAGGGTCTGGAAACACCATATATTTT. Translation: CSVEPGSGNTIYF.

This clonotype was seen a few times. The chain recombines TRBV2 with TRBJ1-1; tentatively, D is TRBD1 (5 bases). CDR1 is SNHLY, CDR2 FYNNEI, per germline. The germline V and J ends were trimmed by 8 bases and 2 bases, with 21 bases remaining between them. The CDR3 spans 16 residues. CDR3: CASRGRIRQGNTEAFF. The CDR3 bases are TGTGCCAGCCGTGGCAGGATTCGCCAGGGAAACACTGAAGCTTTCTTT.

The CDR3 here is CASSQETTGGQETQYF. CDR3 coding DNA: TGCGCCAGCAGCCAAGAGACCACGGGGGGACAAGAGACCCAGTACTTC. V gene TRBV4-3 combines with J gene TRBJ2-5; 7 nucleotides line up with TRBD2. The CDR3 sequence is 16 residues long. The trim removed 0 bases at V and 2 bases at J, leaving 6 bases unmatched. The germline V gene encodes CDR1 LGHNA and CDR2 YSLEER.

The chain links TRBV9 to TRBJ2-2, with a possible D match to TRBD2 (5 bases). The V and J ends lost 4 bases and 5 bases respectively, with 18 bases between them. This CDR3 has 16 residues. Looked up from germline, CDR1 is SGDLS and CDR2 is YYNGEE. The CDR3 nucleotides read TGTGCCAGCAGCCCGTCCCGGGCGGGTGGGACCGGGGAGCTGTTTTTT. Protein product: CASSPSRAGGTGELFF.

The chain uses TRBV12-3 or TRBV12-4 and TRBJ1-6; D is undetermined. The V and J ends lost 7 bases and 6 bases respectively, with 16 bases between them. CDR3 size: 15 residues. CDR3 in DNA: TGTGCCAGCACCTTCACACCGACCGTTAATTCACCCCTCCACTTT. This sequence encodes CASTFTPTVNSPLHF.

At least ten counts were recorded for this clonotype. CDR3 residues: CASSSPTGAAGNTIYF. Written as DNA, the CDR3 is TGTGCCAGCAGCTCGCCCACAGGGGCGGCTGGAAACACCATATATTTT. The gene calls are TRBV7-8 and TRBJ1-3, with TRBD1 identical over 7 bases. Germline CDR1 and CDR2: SGHVS and FQNEAQ. With 4 bases clipped from V and 2 bases from J, the junction kept 8 bases outside the gene matches. The CDR3 extends over 16 amino acids.

This clonotype was seen ten or more times. The chain recombines TRBV7-9 with TRBJ1-3; 8 bases match TRBD1. The CDR3 runs to 14 residues. V gave up 5 bases and J gave up 3 bases; unmatched junction bases: 3. Germline-derived CDR1 and CDR2 are SEHNR and FQNEAQ (reference sequence). The CDR3 DNA reads TGTGCCAGCAGCGCAGGGGGCGATGGAAACACCATATATTTT. Its protein is CASSAGGDGNTIYF.

The J gene is TRBJ2-5, the V gene TRBV11-2; 16 nucleotides match TRBD2. Germline values: CDR1 SGHAT, CDR2 FQNNGV. V lost 4 bases to trimming and J lost 5 bases; unmatched junction nucleotides: 7. The CDR3 extends over 17 amino acids. CDR3 residues: CASSYGTSGGAVETQYF. DNA of the CDR3: TGTGCCAGCAGCTATGGGACTAGCGGGGGGGCCGTGGAGACCCAGTACTTC.

This rearrangement joins TRBV4-3 to TRBJ1-1, with 8 bases identical to TRBD1. Germline values: CDR1 LGHNA, CDR2 YSLEER. CDR3 length equals 15 residues. Trimming at V came to 5 bases and at J to 6 bases, leaving 11 bases not matched to a gene. The CDR3: CASSVEALQGAEAFF. Here the CDR3 DNA reads TGCGCCAGCAGCGTCGAAGCCCTACAGGGGGCTGAAGCTTTCTTT.

V is TRBV20-1 and J is TRBJ2-7; TRBD1 might be the D (6 bases). CDR3 size: 16 residues. V lost 2 bases and J 3 bases, leaving 20 bases between the germline ends. The V gene's germline CDR1 is DFQATT and CDR2 SNEGSKA (reference sequence). For the CDR3, the DNA is TGCAGTGCTAGAAACCCCGGGACACTTACAAACTACGAGCAGTACTTC. Its translation: CSARNPGTLTNYEQYF.